This note documents a single T cell receptor (beta chain) sequence. What it binds is not known. V was shortened by 1 base and J by 0 bases, with 19 bases between the two germline ends. The CDR3 spans 18 residues. Germline CDR1 and CDR2: GTSNPN and SVGIG (reference sequence). Naive-designated CD8 cells lacked CD45RO, were positively enriched for CCR7, and omitted terminally differentiated effector memory CD45RA+ cells. Healthy and HIV-negative, the adult donors had no recent acute infections or vaccinations. Each subset's genomic DNA was split evenly across several immunoSEQ plates. Using approximately 200 ng DNA, 25,000 to 35,000 T cell genomes, the sorted-subset replicate PCRs were run. The table came from immunoSEQ multiplex PCR; TCRdb's copy has only in-frame clones and leaves some out. Among about 2,200,000 clones listed, 93% were seen once. This sample was included in a study of shared clonotypes between healthy human individuals.

Study results and caveats: The researchers took only blood, and tissue repertoires probably look different.

The specimen was naive CD8+ T cells from PBMCs. The TCR was taken from a man aged 18 to 29 in good health. Some clones in this sample may be carry-over from other donors' samples. The chain joins TRBV30 to TRBJ2-4, with no clear D. CDR3 loop: CAWSATPPRALAKNIQYF. CDR3 bases: TGTGCCTGGAGTGCCACCCCTCCCCGTGCCCTAGCCAAAAACATTCAGTACTTC.